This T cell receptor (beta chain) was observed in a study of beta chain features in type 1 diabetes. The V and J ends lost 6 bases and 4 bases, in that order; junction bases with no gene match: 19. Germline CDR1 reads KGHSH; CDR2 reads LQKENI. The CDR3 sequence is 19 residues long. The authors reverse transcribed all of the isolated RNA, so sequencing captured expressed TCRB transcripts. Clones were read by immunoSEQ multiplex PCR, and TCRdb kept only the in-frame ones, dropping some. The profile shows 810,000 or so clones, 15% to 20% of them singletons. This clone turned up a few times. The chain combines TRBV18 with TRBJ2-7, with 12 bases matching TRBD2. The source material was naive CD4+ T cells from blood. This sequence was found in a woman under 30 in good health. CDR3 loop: CASSPSQTSGRTTNYEQYF. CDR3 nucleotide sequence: TGTGCCAGCTCGCCTTCACAAACTAGCGGGAGGACGACCAATTACGAGCAGTACTTC.